Listed below are T cell receptor beta chains from one sample, sequenced in a study of blood T cells in healthy people across ages. In TCRdb, the 5' RACE reads were re-called with MiXCR into one record per CDR3 protein. This sample has hundreds of thousands of distinct CDR3 sequences, with around 49% found just once. Sequenced sample: blood. Every receptor here comes from a woman aged 55-69 years in good health. CDR3s include the opening cysteine and the closing phenylalanine or tryptophan. Fields, in order: clone size, V gene, CDR3 protein. Size is stated for part of the rows, as once, few or many counts, or as a class when the clone is expanded.

.	TRBV25-1	CASSEQRDATNEKLFF
.	TRBV7-2	CASSLDPGLAGGVVNEQFF
.	TRBV25-1	CASSETGNYGYTF
.	TRBV28	CASGSLRENTGELFF
.	TRBV20-1	CSASQGRVNEKLFF
few	TRBV3-1	CASSPRDGGWDDYGYTF
once	TRBV14	CASSQLTGFNSPLHF
.	TRBV27	CASRPGTTTYEQYF
.	TRBV15	CATSSRGASGTDTQYF
few	TRBV5-1	CASSLTGPGVTEAFF
.	TRBV4-3	CASSQGTGELSNQPQHF
.	TRBV27	CASSSPPIDTQYF
.	TRBV29-1	CSVEDPGGSETQYF
.	TRBV20-1	CSAKGWERSYEQYF
.	TRBV28	CASSFGSSLYGYTF
few	TRBV5-1	CASSWGKLGQTYEQYF
.	TRBV20-1	CSARVLNEQFF
few	TRBV20-1	CSARDHQGVRNIQYF
.	TRBV4-3	CASSQDALDASHEQFF
.	TRBV6-2/TRBV6-3	CASSNRDPTMTEAFF
.	TRBV27	CASSLSAALGEDTQYF
few	TRBV20-1	CSASALPGQGLIGQFF
.	TRBV12-3/TRBV12-4	CASSLYAEAFF
.	TRBV6-1	CASFQDFYNSPLHF
few	TRBV12-3/TRBV12-4	CASRIVGGNQPQHF
once	TRBV29-1	CSLQGTGNVNYGYTF
few	TRBV12-3/TRBV12-4	CASSQRDEQFF
.	TRBV6-5	CAGSYSGTTSYEQYF
few	TRBV7-9	CASSPLMTGETTEAFF
.	TRBV14	CASSQGLAGLPQFF
.	TRBV9	CASNARTSGSLSAGELFF
few	TRBV14	CASSQQLSGSHEQYF
.	TRBV7-9	CASRRTSGIYNEQFF
.	TRBV20-1	CSARDILRPPQETQYF
few	TRBV7-2	CASSRAGSSGANVLTF
.	TRBV11-2	CASSKGGGTDTQYF
once	TRBV10-3	CAIRGLLNAEQFF
.	TRBV2	CASSVEGQGFNQPQHF
few	TRBV7-2	CASSSRASGASYEQYF
.	TRBV3-1	CASSQGVLNEQYF
.	TRBV19	CARGTIAGQDTQYF
many	TRBV12-3/TRBV12-4	CASSWDAETQYF
.	TRBV5-1	CASKVQAATNERLFF
.	TRBV4-3	CASSRTATGINEKLFF
.	TRBV6-2/TRBV6-3	CASSYSKGGRASSPNEQYF
.	TRBV7-9	CASSPAGLAFFF
few	TRBV20-1	CSARDSRTAYGYTF
few	TRBV2	CASSERGLPRNEQFF
few	TRBV24-1	CATSGPTGEGNIQYF
.	TRBV15	CATSRGTVAGYEQYF
.	TRBV7-2	CASSRRWNEQFF
.	TRBV21-1	CVSRLPTGVLKQYF
many	TRBV20-1	CSARDMTGYNEQFF